This T cell receptor (beta chain) was found in a study of T cell repertoires in cytomegalovirus infection. At the level of the study: Evidence of both CMV infection and a matching HLA type came from public TCR beta signatures. Overall study findings and caveats: Pooled public TCR beta family frequency picked out CMV carriers with the relevant HLA. Dominant in the ex vivo response were TCR beta clonotypes restricted by HLA-C and specific for CMV.

As to this clonotype: Its antigen is still unknown.

Trimming removed 2 bases from V and 0 bases from J, with 8 bases in between. The CDR3 is 15 amino acids. Per germline, CDR1 SGHTA and CDR2 FQGNSA. Via MiXCR, TCRdb re-called the reads, giving one row per CDR3 protein. The sample holds about half a million distinct CDR3 sequences, under 45% seen once. The V and J genes are TRBV7-2 and TRBJ1-3; D remains ambiguous. Sample: cultured PBMCs, taken from culture after CMV antigen stimulation. This receptor was obtained from a human donor in good health (CMV status not recorded). Some clones in this sample may be carry-over from other donors' samples. This CDR3 reads CASSLYGNSGNTIYF. The CDR3, as DNA: TGTGCCAGCAGCTTATACGGAAACTCTGGAAACACCATATATTTT.